This T cell receptor (beta chain) is from a study of blood T cell repertoires in COVID-19. Donors were grouped by their self-reported clinical history. The germline V gene has CDR1 SGHRS and CDR2 YFSETQ. V was pared by 4 bases and J by 5 bases, with 5 bases of the junction left unmatched. The CDR3 covers 15 residues. Data came from immunoSEQ multiplex PCR; TCRdb stores just in-frame clones and leaves some out. Among roughly 230,000 clones listed, roughly four fifths were seen once. This TCR was recovered from a woman aged 55-70 years who had recovered from COVID-19. The rearrangement uses TRBV5-1 and TRBJ2-1; 11 nucleotides line up with TRBD2. Source material: PBMCs or T cells enriched from blood (not recorded which). CDR3 region: CASSTGTSGDNEQFF. The CDR3 DNA reads TGCGCCAGCAGCACCGGGACTAGCGGAGACAATGAGCAGTTCTTC.